Presented here are 27 T cell receptor beta chains from one specimen sequenced in a study of cytomegalovirus exposure and HLA in healthy donors. The PCR made use of 60 Vbeta and 13 Jbeta primers. Clones were read by immunoSEQ multiplex PCR, and TCRdb kept only the in-frame ones, dropping some. Altogether roughly 80,000 clones are present, about 79% being singletons, with the ten largest covering 7% to 7.5%. Source material: PBMCs. The receptors stem from a woman aged 40 to 55 in good health and CMV-seronegative.

The chain uses TRBV10-1 and TRBJ2-1; perhaps TRBD2 as D (5 bases). Germline CDR1 WNHNN, CDR2 SYGVQD (reference sequence). There are 16 residues in the CDR3. V was clipped by 4 bases and J by 6 bases, with 19 bases between them. The CDR3 sequence: CASSVRSSGMSNEQFF. The CDR3 DNA reads TGCGCCAGCAGTGTTAGGTCCAGCGGTATGAGCAATGAGCAGTTCTTC.

This clone was recorded once. V and J are TRBV9 and TRBJ2-2, with D possibly TRBD2 on 7 matching bases. Trimming took off 4 bases at V and 6 bases at J, with 16 bases between the two ends. This CDR3 comprises 15 residues. The germline V gene has CDR1 SGDLS and CDR2 YYNGEE. The CDR3 coding sequence is TGTGCCAGCAGCAAGACGGGGGGCGCCGCCGGGGAGCTGTTTTTT. It translates to CASSKTGGAAGELFF. The variable domain in full, with the rest retrieved from reference TRBV9 and TRBJ2-2, is DSGVTQTPKHLITATGQRVTLRCSPRSGDLSVYWYQQSLDQGLQFLIQYYNGEERAKGNILERFSAQQFPDLHSELNLSSLELGDSALYFCASSKTGGAAGELFFGEGSRLTVL.

The CDR3 DNA follows: TGTGCCAGCAGCCAGACAACAGGGGCCTACGAGCAGTACTTC. Translating it yields CASSQTTGAYEQYF. The rearrangement uses TRBV7-2 and TRBJ2-7, with TRBD1 identical over 7 bases. The junction had 6 bases not matched to a gene; V was cut back by 5 bases and J by 2 bases. Per germline, CDR1 SGHTA and CDR2 FQGNSA. The CDR3 extends over 14 amino acids.

V usage is TRBV28 and J usage is TRBJ2-7, with D perhaps matching TRBD1 (5 bases). The CDR3 loop spans 14 amino acids. Trimming took off 2 bases at V and 1 base at J, with 9 bases between the two ends. Germline values: CDR1 MDHEN, CDR2 SYDVKM. CDR3 nucleotide sequence: TGTGCCAGCAGTTTACCAGGGAAGTCCTACGAGCAGTACTTC. This sequence encodes CASSLPGKSYEQYF.

The chain uses TRBV5-4 and TRBJ1-6; no clear D gene. This CDR3 spans 16 amino acids. V lost 3 bases and J 0 bases, leaving 10 bases between the germline ends. The V gene's germline CDR1 is SGHNT and CDR2 YYREEE (reference sequence). CDR3 region: CASSSMSSSYNSPLHF. CDR3 in DNA: TGTGCCAGCAGCTCCATGTCGAGCTCCTATAATTCACCCCTCCACTTT.

This clone was seen a few times. The chain is built from TRBV4-1 and TRBJ2-6; D call uncertain. This CDR3 comprises 17 residues. Germline values: CDR1 MGHRA, CDR2 YSYEKL. Trimming pared 3 bases from V and 0 bases from J, leaving 12 bases between. Written as DNA, the CDR3 is TGCGCCAGCAGCCAGGAACAGTACCCCTCTGGGGCCAACGTCCTGACTTTC. Translated: CASSQEQYPSGANVLTF.

The chain carries TRBV7-2 and TRBJ2-3, with 12 bases aligning to TRBD2. With 2 bases clipped from V and 6 bases from J, the junction kept 6 bases outside the gene matches. Germline V gene data show CDR1 as SGHTA and CDR2 as FQGNSA. This CDR3 is 16 amino acids long. The CDR3 region has the DNA TGTGCCAGCAGCTTAAGGCTAGCGGGGGGGCTGGATACGCAGTATTTT. This codes for CASSLRLAGGLDTQYF.

The chain couples TRBV6-1 to TRBJ1-5; 9 bases are shared with TRBD1. The length of the CDR3 is 16 residues. Germline lookup yields CDR1 MNHNS and CDR2 SASEGT. The V and J ends lost 4 bases and 4 bases, in that order; junction bases with no gene match: 8. In DNA form, the CDR3 reads TGTGCCAGCAGTGCCCGCCGGGACAGGGAAAATCAGCCCCAGCATTTT. The encoded protein is CASSARRDRENQPQHF.

The rearrangement joins TRBV5-4 to TRBJ2-1; 8 nucleotides align to TRBD2. CDR1 SGHNT and CDR2 YYREEE come from the germline V gene (reference sequence). Trimming removed 1 base from V and 3 bases from J; junction bases left unmatched: 3. The CDR3 is made up of 15 amino acids. The CDR3 nucleotides are TGTGCCAGCAGCTTGAGCGGGAGTCTCTACAATGAGCAGTTCTTC. Translation gives CASSLSGSLYNEQFF.

V and J are TRBV5-5 and TRBJ2-7; 7 bases align to TRBD1. Germline-derived CDR1 and CDR2 are SGHKS and YYEKEE (reference sequence). V lost 4 bases to trimming and J lost 1 base; unmatched junction nucleotides: 2. The CDR3 consists of 13 residues. The DNA for the CDR3 is TGTGCCAGCAGCAGGGACAGATCCTACGAGCAGTACTTC. Translated, it gives CASSRDRSYEQYF. The full variable domain, completed using reference TRBV5-5 and TRBJ2-7, is DAGVTQSPTHLIKTRGQQVTLRCSPISGHKSVSWYQQVLGQGPQFIFQYYEKEERGRGNFPDRFSARQFPNYSSELNVNALLLGDSALYLCASSRDRSYEQYFGPGTRLTVT.

This chain joins TRBV5-1 and TRBJ2-5; 7 bases map to TRBD2. CDR3 length equals 15 residues. Germline values: CDR1 SGHRS, CDR2 YFSETQ. The V and J ends lost 2 bases and 2 bases, in that order; junction bases with no gene match: 6. The CDR3 coding sequence is TGCGCCAGCAGCTTACTAGGGAGGGGACAAGAGACCCAGTACTTC. It translates to CASSLLGRGQETQYF.

V is TRBV11-2 and J is TRBJ2-7; 8 nucleotides align to TRBD1. The CDR3 covers 15 residues. Per germline, CDR1 SGHAT and CDR2 FQNNGV. V was pared by 3 bases and J by 0 bases, with 4 bases of the junction left unmatched. This CDR3 reads CASSFWTGSSYEQYF. The DNA of the CDR3 is TGTGCCAGCAGCTTCTGGACAGGGAGCTCCTACGAGCAGTACTTC.

The chain carries TRBV18 and TRBJ2-3; 13 bases are shared with TRBD2. CDR1 is KGHSH and CDR2 is LQKENI in the germline V gene. The CDR3 spans 19 residues. After removal of 0 bases from V and 4 bases from J, the junction contained 10 bases not matched to a gene. The CDR3, as DNA: TGTGCCAGCTCACCACCCGTACTAGCGGGGGGGATCGGCGCAGATACGCAGTATTTT. This gives the protein CASSPPVLAGGIGADTQYF.

The chain uses TRBV12-5 and TRBJ2-1; weak D call: TRBD1 (6 bases). This CDR3 spans 12 amino acids. The germline V gene has CDR1 LGHNT and CDR2 FRNRAP. V lost 5 bases, J lost 15 bases, and 17 bases lay in between. CDR3 sequence (DNA): TGTGCTAGTGGTCTGCCTCGGGACAATTTGTTCTTC. This translates into CASGLPRDNLFF.

This chain joins TRBV6-1 and TRBJ1-5; D unclear. This CDR3 has 15 residues. Deletions cut 4 bases from V and 0 bases from J, with 10 bases between. The germline CDR1 and CDR2 sequences are MNHNS and SASEGT. The CDR3 DNA follows: TGTGCCAGCAGTGTATCAGATTATAGCAATCAGCCCCAGCATTTT. It yields the protein CASSVSDYSNQPQHF.

This clone turned up a few times. This chain links TRBV30 with TRBJ2-7; D might be TRBD2 (5 bases). V lost 3 bases, J lost 0 bases, and 12 bases lay in between. In germline, CDR1 is GTSNPN, CDR2 SVGIG (reference sequence). The length of the CDR3 is 14 residues. The CDR3 sequence is CAWRDWESSYEQYF. The CDR3 DNA reads as TGTGCCTGGAGGGACTGGGAGAGCTCCTACGAGCAGTACTTC.

The V and J genes are TRBV9 and TRBJ1-2; D ambiguous. CDR1 is SGDLS and CDR2 is YYNGEE in the germline V gene. V gave up 4 bases and J gave up 8 bases, with 15 bases separating them. There are 13 residues in the CDR3. The CDR3 is CASSPRAPGGYTF. DNA for the CDR3: TGTGCCAGCAGCCCTCGGGCCCCGGGGGGCTACACCTTC.

The CDR3 protein is CASSAGTANYGYTF. The DNA for the CDR3 is TGTGCCAGCAGCGCGGGGACAGCTAACTATGGCTACACCTTC. V and J are TRBV6-5 and TRBJ1-2; 7 positions agree with TRBD1. Trimming cost V 6 bases and J 0 bases; bases outside gene matches: 4. This CDR3 has 14 amino acids. The germline CDR1 and CDR2 sequences are MNHEY and SVGAGI.

The chain links TRBV5-1 to TRBJ2-7, with 12 nucleotides matching TRBD2. V lost 2 bases to trimming and J lost 2 bases; unmatched junction nucleotides: 5. The germline CDR1 and CDR2 sequences are SGHRS and YFSETQ. The CDR3 has 16 residues. The CDR3 DNA reads as TGCGCCAGCAGCTTTACTAGCGGGGGGATTACCTACGAGCAGTACTTC. Its translation is CASSFTSGGITYEQYF.

This clone was observed a few times. Other DNA sequences in this sample translate to the same CDR3. The chain has TRBV7-2 and TRBJ2-5; the D gene is possibly TRBD1 (5 bases). CDR3 size: 13 residues. The V end lost 1 base, the J end lost 4 bases, and 7 bases lay between the germline ends. Germline CDR1 reads SGHTA; CDR2 reads FQGNSA. The CDR3 here is CASSLVRAETQYF. In nucleotides, the CDR3 is TGTGCCAGCAGCTTAGTCAGGGCAGAGACCCAGTACTTC. Together with reference TRBV7-2 and TRBJ2-5, the CDR3 gives the full variable domain: GAGVSQSPSNKVTEKGKDVELRCDPISGHTALYWYRQSLGQGLEFLIYFQGNSAPDKSGLPSDRFSAERTGGSVSTLTIQRTQQEDSAVYLCASSLVRAETQYFGPGTRLLVL.

This rearrangement joins TRBV19 to TRBJ2-3, with 12 nucleotides matching TRBD2. The CDR3 is 17 residues long. Germline CDR1 is LNHDA and CDR2 is SQIVND (reference sequence). V lost 3 bases, J lost 6 bases, and 10 bases stayed unmatched. The CDR3 spells CASSILPRTSGIDTQYF. Here the CDR3 DNA reads TGTGCCAGTAGTATCCTCCCCCGGACTAGCGGGATTGATACGCAGTATTTT.

The J gene is TRBJ2-3, the V gene TRBV28; 7 bases fit TRBD2. Germline loops: CDR1 MDHEN, CDR2 SYDVKM. The V gene end was trimmed by 8 bases and the J gene end by 0 bases; junction bases not matched to a gene: 5. The CDR3 totals 14 residues. CDR3 amino acids: CASSVGGSTDTQYF. Written as DNA, the CDR3 is TGTGCCAGCTCGGTGGGGGGGAGCACAGATACGCAGTATTTT. The full variable domain, its missing parts supplied by reference TRBV28 and TRBJ2-3, is DVKVTQSSRYLVKRTGEKVFLECVQDMDHENMFWYRQDPGLGLRLIYFSYDVKMKEKGDIPEGYSVSREKKERFSLILESASTNQTSMYLCASSVGGSTDTQYFGPGTRLTVL.

The chain recombines TRBV11-2 with TRBJ1-5; D ambiguous. The length of the CDR3 is 16 residues. V gave up 2 bases and J gave up 1 base, with 12 bases separating them. Germline V gene data show CDR1 as SGHAT and CDR2 as FQNNGV. CDR3 sequence reads: CASSLLAVWSNQPQHF. The DNA for the CDR3 is TGTGCCAGCAGCTTATTGGCGGTATGGAGCAATCAGCCCCAGCATTTT.

V usage is TRBV19 and J usage is TRBJ1-5, with 7 bases matching TRBD1. The J call may be incorrect, as the DNA end agrees better with TRBJ2-3. The CDR3 is 16 residues long. Germline V gene data show CDR1 as LNHDA and CDR2 as SQIVND (reference sequence). The CDR3 nucleotides read TGTGCCAGTACCCATGTTGCACAGGGGTACAATCAGCCCCAGTATTTT. This codes for CASTHVAQGYNQPQYF.

This chain uses TRBV11-2 with TRBJ2-1, with 11 bases lining up with TRBD2. Trimming removed 4 bases from V and 3 bases from J; junction bases left unmatched: 14. The germline CDR1 and CDR2 sequences are SGHAT and FQNNGV. The CDR3 runs 19 residues. The CDR3 reads CASSSYRGSGGAGYNEQFF. The CDR3 DNA is TGTGCCAGCAGCTCCTATCGGGGTAGCGGGGGGGCCGGCTACAATGAGCAGTTCTTC.

This chain connects TRBV4-2 to TRBJ2-5; 9 nucleotides line up with TRBD2. This CDR3 contains 16 residues. V was pared by 0 bases and J by 5 bases, with 7 bases of the junction left unmatched. Germline CDR1 reads LGHNA; CDR2 reads YNFKEQ. This CDR3 is CASSQETRGGVETQYF. In DNA, the CDR3 is TGTGCCAGCAGCCAAGAGACGCGGGGGGGGGTGGAGACCCAGTACTTC.

This sequence joins TRBV18 and TRBJ1-6; 8 bases line up with TRBD1. V gave up 3 bases and J gave up 13 bases; unmatched junction bases: 8. This CDR3 is 14 amino acids long. Germline V gene data show CDR1 as KGHSH and CDR2 as LQKENI. The CDR3 nucleotides are TGTGCCAGCTCACCCGGACAGGGACCTTGGCCCCTCCACTTT. Translating it yields CASSPGQGPWPLHF.